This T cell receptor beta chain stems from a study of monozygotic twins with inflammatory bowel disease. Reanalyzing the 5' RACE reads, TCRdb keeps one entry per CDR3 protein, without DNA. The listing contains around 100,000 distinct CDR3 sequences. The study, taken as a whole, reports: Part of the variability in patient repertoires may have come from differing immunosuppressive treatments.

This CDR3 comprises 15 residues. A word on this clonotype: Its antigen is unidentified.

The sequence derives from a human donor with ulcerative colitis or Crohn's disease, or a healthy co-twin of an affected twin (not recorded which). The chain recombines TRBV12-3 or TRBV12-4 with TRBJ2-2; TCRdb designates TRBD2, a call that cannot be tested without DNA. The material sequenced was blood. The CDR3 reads CASITSGGVAGELFF.